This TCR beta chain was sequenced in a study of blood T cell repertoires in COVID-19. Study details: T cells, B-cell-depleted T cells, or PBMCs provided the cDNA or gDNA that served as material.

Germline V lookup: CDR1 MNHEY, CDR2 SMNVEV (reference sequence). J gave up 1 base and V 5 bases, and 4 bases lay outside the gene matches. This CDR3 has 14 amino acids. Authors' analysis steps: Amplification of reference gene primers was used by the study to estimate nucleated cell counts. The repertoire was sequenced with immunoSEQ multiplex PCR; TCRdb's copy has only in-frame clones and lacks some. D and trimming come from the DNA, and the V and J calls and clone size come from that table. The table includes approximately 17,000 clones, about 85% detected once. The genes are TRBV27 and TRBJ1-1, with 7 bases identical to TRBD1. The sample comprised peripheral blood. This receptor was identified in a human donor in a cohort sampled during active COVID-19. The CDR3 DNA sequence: TGTGCCAGCAGTGCCGGGACAGAGAACACTGAAGCTTTCTTT. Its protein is CASSAGTENTEAFF.